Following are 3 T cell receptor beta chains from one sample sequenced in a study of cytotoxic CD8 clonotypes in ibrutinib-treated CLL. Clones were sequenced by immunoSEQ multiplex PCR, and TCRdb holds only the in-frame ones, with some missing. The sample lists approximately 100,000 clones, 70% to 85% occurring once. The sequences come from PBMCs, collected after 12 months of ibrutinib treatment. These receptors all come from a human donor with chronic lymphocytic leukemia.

CDR3 region: CASSLGRADTQYF. CDR3 sequence (DNA): TGCGCCAGCAGCTTGGGGAGGGCAGATACGCAGTATTTT. This rearrangement joins TRBV5-1 to TRBJ2-3, with D perhaps TRBD2 (6 bases). With 0 bases removed from V and 4 bases from J, the gap between germline ends came to 6 bases. This CDR3 has 13 residues. Looked up from germline, CDR1 is SGHRS and CDR2 is YFSETQ.

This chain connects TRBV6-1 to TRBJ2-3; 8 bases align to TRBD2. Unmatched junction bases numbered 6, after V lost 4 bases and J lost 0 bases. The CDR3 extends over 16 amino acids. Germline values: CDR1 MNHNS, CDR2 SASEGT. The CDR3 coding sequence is TGTGCCAGCAGTGGGGAGCGGGGGCCCAGCACAGATACGCAGTATTTT. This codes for CASSGERGPSTDTQYF.

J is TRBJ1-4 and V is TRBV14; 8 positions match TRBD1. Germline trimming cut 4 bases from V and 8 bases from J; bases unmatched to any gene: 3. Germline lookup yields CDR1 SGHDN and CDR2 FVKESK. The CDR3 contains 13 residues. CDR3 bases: TGTGCCAGCAGCCGGACAGGGAGCGAAAAACTGTTTTTT. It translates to CASSRTGSEKLFF.